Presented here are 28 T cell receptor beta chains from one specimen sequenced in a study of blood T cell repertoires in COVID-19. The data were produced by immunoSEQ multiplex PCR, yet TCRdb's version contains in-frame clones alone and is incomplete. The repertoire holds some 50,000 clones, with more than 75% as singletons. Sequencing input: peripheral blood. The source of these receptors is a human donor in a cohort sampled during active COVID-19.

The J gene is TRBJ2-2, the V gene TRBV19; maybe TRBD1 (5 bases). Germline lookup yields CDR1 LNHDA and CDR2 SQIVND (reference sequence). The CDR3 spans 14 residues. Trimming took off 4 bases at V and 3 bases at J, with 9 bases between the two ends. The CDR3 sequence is CASSTGQYTGELFF. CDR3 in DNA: TGTGCCAGTAGTACAGGGCAGTACACCGGGGAGCTGTTTTTT.

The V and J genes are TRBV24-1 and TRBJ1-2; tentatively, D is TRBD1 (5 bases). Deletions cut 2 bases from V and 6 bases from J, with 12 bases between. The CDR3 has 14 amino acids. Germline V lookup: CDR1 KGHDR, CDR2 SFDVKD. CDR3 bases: TGTGCCACCAGTGATTCCCAGGGATATGATGGCTACACCTTC. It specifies CATSDSQGYDGYTF.

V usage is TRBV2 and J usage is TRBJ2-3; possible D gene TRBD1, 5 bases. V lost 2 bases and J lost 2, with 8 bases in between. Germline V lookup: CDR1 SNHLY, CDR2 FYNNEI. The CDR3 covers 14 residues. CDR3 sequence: CASSEQDITDTQYF. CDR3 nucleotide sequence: TGTGCCAGCAGTGAACAGGACATCACAGATACGCAGTATTTT.

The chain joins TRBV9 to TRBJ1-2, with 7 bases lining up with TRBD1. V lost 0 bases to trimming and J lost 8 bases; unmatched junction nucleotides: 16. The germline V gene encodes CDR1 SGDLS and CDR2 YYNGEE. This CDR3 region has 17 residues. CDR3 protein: CASSVATGENGPTGYTF. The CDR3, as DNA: TGTGCCAGCAGCGTAGCTACAGGGGAAAATGGACCTACGGGCTACACCTTC.

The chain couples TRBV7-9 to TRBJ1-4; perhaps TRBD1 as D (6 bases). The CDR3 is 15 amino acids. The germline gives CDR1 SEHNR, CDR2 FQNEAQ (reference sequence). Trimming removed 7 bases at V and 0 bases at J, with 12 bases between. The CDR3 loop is CASTIGGATNEKLFF. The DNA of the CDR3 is TGTGCCAGCACCATAGGGGGTGCAACTAATGAAAAACTGTTTTTT.

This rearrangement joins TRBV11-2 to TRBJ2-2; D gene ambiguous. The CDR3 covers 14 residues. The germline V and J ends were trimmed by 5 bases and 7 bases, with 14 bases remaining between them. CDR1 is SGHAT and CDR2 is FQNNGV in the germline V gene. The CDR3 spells CASSPQPSNGELFF. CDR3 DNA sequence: TGTGCCAGCAGCCCACAGCCCTCTAACGGGGAGCTGTTTTTT. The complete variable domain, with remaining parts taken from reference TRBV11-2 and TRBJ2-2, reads EAGVAQSPRYKIIEKRQSVAFWCNPISGHATLYWYQQILGQGPKLLIQFQNNGVVDDSQLPKDRFSAERLKGVDSTLKIQPAKLEDSAVYLCASSPQPSNGELFFGEGSRLTVL.

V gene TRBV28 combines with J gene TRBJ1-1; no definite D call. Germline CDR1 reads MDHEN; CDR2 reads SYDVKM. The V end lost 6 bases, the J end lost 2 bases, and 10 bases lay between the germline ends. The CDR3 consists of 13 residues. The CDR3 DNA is TGTGCCAGCAGGCTGGGAGTAAACACTGAAGCTTTCTTT. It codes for CASRLGVNTEAFF. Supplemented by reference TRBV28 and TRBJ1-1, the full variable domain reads DVKVTQSSRYLVKRTGEKVFLECVQDMDHENMFWYRQDPGLGLRLIYFSYDVKMKEKGDIPEGYSVSREKKERFSLILESASTNQTSMYLCASRLGVNTEAFFGQGTRLTVV.

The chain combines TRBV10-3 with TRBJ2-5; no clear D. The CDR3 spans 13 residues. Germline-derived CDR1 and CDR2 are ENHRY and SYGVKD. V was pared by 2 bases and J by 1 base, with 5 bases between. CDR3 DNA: TGTGCCATCAGTGAGGTCTCCCAAGAGACCCAGTACTTC. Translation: CAISEVSQETQYF.

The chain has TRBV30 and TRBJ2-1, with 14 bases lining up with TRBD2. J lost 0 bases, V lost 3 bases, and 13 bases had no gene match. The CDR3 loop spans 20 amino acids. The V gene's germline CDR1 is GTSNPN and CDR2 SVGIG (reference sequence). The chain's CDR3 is CAWSLQSGLAGESSYNEQFF. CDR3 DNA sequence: TGTGCCTGGAGCCTGCAATCGGGACTAGCGGGAGAGAGCTCCTACAATGAGCAGTTCTTC.

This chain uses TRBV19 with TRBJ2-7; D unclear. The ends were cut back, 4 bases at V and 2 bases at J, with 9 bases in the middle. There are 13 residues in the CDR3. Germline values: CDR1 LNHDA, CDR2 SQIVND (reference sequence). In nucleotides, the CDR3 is TGTGCCAGTAGTAACGCTCCTACCTACGAGCAGTACTTC. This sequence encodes CASSNAPTYEQYF.

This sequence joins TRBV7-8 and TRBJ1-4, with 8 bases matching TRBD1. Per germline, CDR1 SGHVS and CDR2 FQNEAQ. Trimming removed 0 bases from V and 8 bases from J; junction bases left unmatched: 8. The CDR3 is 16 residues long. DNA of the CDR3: TGTGCCAGCAGCTTAGCCGTTGCAGGGGGCAGCGAAAAACTGTTTTTT. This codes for CASSLAVAGGSEKLFF.

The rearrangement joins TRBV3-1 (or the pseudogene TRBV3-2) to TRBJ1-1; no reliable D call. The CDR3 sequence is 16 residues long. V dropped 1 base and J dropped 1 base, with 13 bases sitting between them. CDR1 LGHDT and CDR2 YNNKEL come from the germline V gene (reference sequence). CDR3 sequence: CASSQVVGAGNTEAFF. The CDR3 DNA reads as TGTGCCAGCAGCCAAGTAGTGGGTGCAGGGAACACTGAAGCTTTCTTT.

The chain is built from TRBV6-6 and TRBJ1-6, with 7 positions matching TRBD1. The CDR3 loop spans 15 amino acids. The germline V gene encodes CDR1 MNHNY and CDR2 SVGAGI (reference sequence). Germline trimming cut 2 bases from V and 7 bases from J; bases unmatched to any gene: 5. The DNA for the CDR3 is TGTGCCAGCAGTTACGAGGGGGCGAACAATTCACCCCTCCACTTT. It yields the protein CASSYEGANNSPLHF.

CDR3 loop: CASSVGSGRGDNEQFF. Here the CDR3 DNA reads TGTGCCAGCAGCGTGGGTAGCGGGAGAGGGGACAATGAGCAGTTCTTC. The rearrangement links TRBV9 to TRBJ2-1; 9 bases fit TRBD2. The V segment lost 2 bases and the J segment 5 bases; nucleotides outside the gene matches: 8. Germline assignment: CDR1 SGDLS and CDR2 YYNGEE. The CDR3 has 16 amino acids.

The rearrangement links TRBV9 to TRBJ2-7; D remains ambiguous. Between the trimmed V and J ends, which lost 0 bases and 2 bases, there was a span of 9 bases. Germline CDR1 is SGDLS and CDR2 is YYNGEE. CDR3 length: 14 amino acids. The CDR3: CASSVGPAPYEQYF. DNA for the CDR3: TGTGCCAGCAGCGTAGGACCAGCGCCCTACGAGCAGTACTTC.

This chain's CDR3 is CASSLGLAGYETQYF. In nucleotides, the CDR3 is TGTGCCAGCAGCTTAGGTCTAGCGGGGTATGAGACCCAGTACTTC. The chain couples TRBV11-3 to TRBJ2-5, with 9 bases matching TRBD2. This CDR3 spans 15 amino acids. Germline V lookup: CDR1 SGHNT, CDR2 YENEEA. V was clipped by 1 base and J by 5 bases; unmatched bases: 5.

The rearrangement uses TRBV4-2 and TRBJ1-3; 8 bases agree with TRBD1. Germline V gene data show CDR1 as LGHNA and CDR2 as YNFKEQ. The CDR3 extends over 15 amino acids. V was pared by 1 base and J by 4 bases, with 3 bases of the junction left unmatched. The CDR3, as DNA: TGTGCCAGCAGCCAAGGACAGGGGAACGGAAACACCATATATTTT. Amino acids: CASSQGQGNGNTIYF.

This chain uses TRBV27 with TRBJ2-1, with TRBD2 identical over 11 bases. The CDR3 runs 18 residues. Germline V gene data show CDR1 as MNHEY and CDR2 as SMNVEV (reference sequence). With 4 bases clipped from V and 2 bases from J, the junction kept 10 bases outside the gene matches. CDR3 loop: CASSSRRTSGHTYNEQFF. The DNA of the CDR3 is TGTGCCAGCAGTTCACGGCGGACTAGCGGGCACACCTACAATGAGCAGTTCTTC.

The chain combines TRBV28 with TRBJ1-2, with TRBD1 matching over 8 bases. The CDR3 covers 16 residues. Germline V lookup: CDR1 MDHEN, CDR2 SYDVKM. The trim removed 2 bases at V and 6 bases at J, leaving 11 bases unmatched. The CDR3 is CASSLRPGGAIDGYTF. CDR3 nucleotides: TGTGCCAGCAGTTTAAGGCCAGGGGGCGCGATCGATGGCTACACCTTC.

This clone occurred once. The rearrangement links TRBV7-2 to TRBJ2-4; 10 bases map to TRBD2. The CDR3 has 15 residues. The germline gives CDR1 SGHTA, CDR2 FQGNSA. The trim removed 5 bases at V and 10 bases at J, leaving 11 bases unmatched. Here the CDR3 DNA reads TGTGCCAGCAGCCCGAGCGGGGGGGAGATGAAGATTCAGTACTTC. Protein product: CASSPSGGEMKIQYF.

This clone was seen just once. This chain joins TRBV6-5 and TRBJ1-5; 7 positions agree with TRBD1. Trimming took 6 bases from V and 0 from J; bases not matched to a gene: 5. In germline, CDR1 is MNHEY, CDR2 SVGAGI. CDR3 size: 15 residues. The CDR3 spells CASRPRQGSNQPQHF. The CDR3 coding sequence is TGTGCCAGCAGGCCCCGACAGGGTAGCAATCAGCCCCAGCATTTT.

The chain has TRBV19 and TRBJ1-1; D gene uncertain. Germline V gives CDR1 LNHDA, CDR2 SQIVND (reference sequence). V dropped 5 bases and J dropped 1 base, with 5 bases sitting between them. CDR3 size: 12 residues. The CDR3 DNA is TGTGCCAGTAGTTACAGGAACACTGAAGCTTTCTTT. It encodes CASSYRNTEAFF.

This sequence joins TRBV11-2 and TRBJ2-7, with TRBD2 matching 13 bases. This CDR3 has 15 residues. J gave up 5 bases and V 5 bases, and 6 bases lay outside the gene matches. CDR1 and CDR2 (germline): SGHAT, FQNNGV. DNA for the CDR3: TGTGCCAGCAGCCCCTGGACTAGCGGGGGAGACGAGCAGTACTTC. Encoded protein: CASSPWTSGGDEQYF.

This chain's CDR3 is CASSLENRKGETQYF. DNA of the CDR3: TGTGCCAGCAGCTTGGAAAACAGGAAAGGAGAGACCCAGTACTTC. The genes are TRBV5-6 and TRBJ2-5; weak D call: TRBD1 (5 bases). Germline V CDR1 and CDR2: SGHDT, YYEEEE. This CDR3 contains 15 residues. Trimming pared 0 bases from V and 4 bases from J, leaving 13 bases between.

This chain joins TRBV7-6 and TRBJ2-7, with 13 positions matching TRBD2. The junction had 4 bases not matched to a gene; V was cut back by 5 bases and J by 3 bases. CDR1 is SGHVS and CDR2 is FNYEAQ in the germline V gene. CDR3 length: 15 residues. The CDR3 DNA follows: TGTGCCAGCAGCCCCCGGACTAGCGGGAGCTACGAGCAGTACTTC. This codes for CASSPRTSGSYEQYF.

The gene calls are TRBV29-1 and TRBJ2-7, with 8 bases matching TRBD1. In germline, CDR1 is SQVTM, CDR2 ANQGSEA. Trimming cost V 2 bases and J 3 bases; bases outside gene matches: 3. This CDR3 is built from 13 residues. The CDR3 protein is CSVEQTGGYEQYF. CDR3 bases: TGCAGCGTTGAACAAACAGGGGGCTACGAGCAGTACTTC.

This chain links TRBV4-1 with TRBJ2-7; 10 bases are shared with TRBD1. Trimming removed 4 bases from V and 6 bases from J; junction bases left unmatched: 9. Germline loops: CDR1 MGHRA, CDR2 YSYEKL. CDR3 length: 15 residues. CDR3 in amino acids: CASSRETGGSSEQYF. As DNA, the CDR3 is TGCGCCAGCAGCCGAGAGACAGGGGGCAGTTCCGAGCAGTACTTC.

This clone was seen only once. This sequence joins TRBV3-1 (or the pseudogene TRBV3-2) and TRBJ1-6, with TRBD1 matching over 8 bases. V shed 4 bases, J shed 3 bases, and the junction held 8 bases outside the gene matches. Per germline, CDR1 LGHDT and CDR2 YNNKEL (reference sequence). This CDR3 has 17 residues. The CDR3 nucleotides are TGTGCCAGCAGCCCGCAGGGGGCCGACCTCTATAATTCACCCCTCCACTTT. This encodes CASSPQGADLYNSPLHF.